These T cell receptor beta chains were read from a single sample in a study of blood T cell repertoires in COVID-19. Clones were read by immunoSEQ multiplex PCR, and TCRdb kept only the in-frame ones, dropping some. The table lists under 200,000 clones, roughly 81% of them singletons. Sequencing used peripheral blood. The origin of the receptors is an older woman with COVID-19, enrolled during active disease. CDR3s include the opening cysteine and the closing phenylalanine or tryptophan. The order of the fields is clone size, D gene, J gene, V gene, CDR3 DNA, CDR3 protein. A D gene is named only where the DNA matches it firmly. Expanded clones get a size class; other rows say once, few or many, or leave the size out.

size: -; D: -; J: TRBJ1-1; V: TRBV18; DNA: TGTGCCAGCTCACCACAAGGGGGACTGAACACTGAAGCTTTCTTT; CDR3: CASSPQGGLNTEAFF
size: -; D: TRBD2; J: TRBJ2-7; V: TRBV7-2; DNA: TGTGCCAGCAGCTTAGCATCTAGCGGTCTGACCTACGAGCAGTACTTC; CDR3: CASSLASSGLTYEQYF
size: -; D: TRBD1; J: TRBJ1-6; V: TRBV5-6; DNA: TGTGCCAGCAGACTCGACAGGGGGCGCGGAATAATCAATTCACCCCTCCACTTT; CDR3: CASRLDRGRGIINSPLHF
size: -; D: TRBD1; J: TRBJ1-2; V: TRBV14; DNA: TGTGCCAGCAGCCAATTTCGAGACAGGGCGGACTATGGCTACACCTTC; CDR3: CASSQFRDRADYGYTF
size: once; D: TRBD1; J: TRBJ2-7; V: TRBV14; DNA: TGTGCCAGCAGCAGAACAGGGGGCTACACCTCCTACGAGCAGTACTTC; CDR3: CASSRTGGYTSYEQYF
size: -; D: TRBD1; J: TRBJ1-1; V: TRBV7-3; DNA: TGTGCCAGCAGCCGGGACAGCACCAACACTGAAGCTTTCTTT; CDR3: CASSRDSTNTEAFF
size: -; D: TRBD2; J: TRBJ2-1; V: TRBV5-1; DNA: TGCGCCAGCCTAGCCACTAGCGGGGGGGCCTCTGAGCAGTTCTTC; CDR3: CASLATSGGASEQFF
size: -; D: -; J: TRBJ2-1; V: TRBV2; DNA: TGTGCCAGAGCCCCAACGACTCTCCAGGGTACGTTCTTC; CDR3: CARAPTTLQGTFF
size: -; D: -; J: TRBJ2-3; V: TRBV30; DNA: TGTGCCTGGAGAACGGGGGGCACAGATACGCAGTATTTT; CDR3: CAWRTGGTDTQYF
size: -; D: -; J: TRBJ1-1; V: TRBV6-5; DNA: TGTGCCAGCAGTTACGTATCAGGCAAAGCTTTCTTT; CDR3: CASSYVSGKAFF
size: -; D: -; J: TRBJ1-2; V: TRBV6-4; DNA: TGTGCCAGCAGTGTTTACGGGTCTTCTCCCTATGGCTACACCTTC; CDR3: CASSVYGSSPYGYTF
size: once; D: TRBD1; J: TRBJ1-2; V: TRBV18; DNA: TGTGCCAGCTCACCAGGACAGGCTGGAGCTAACTATGGCTACACCTTC; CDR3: CASSPGQAGANYGYTF
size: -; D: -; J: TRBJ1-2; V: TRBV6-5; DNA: TGTGCCAGCACGACGGGGGGATTGGGAGGCTATGGCTACACCTTC; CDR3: CASTTGGLGGYGYTF
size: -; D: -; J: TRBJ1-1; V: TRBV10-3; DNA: TGTGCCATCAGTGACCCGGGGAGGGTAAACACTGAAGCTTTCTTT; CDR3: CAISDPGRVNTEAFF
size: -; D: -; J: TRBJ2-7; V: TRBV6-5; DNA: TGTGCCAGCAGTTACCCGCAGGGGCGGGTAGCCTACGAGCAGTACTTC; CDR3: CASSYPQGRVAYEQYF
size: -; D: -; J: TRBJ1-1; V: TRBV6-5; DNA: TGTGCCAGCTGCGGATCGACCACTGAAGCTTTCTTT; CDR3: CASCGSTTEAFF
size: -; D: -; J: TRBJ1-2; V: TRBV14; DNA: TGTGCCAGCAGTAATAGCTATGGCTACACCTTC; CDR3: CASSNSYGYTF
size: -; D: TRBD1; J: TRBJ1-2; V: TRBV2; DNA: TGTGCCAGCAGGGATCAGGGGGCGCGTGGCTACACCTTC; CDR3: CASRDQGARGYTF
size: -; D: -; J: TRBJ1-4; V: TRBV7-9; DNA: TGTGCCAGCAGCTCAACAGGGCGGTTTGAAAAACTGTTTTTT; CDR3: CASSSTGRFEKLFF
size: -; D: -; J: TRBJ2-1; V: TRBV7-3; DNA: TGTGCCAGCAGCTTAACGTTGCGGAGCGACTACAATGAGCAGTTCTTC; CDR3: CASSLTLRSDYNEQFF
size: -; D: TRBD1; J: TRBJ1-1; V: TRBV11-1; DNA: TGTGCCAGCAGCTTAGCCTGGACAGGAAACACTGAAGCTTTCTTT; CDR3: CASSLAWTGNTEAFF
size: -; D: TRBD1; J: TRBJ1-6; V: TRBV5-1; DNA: TGCGCCAGCAGCTTGGCCGGGATTGGACAGGGTTATTCACCCCTCCACTTT; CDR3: CASSLAGIGQGYSPLHF
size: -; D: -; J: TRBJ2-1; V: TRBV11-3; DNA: TGTGCCAGCAGCTTAGACAGCGTCGGCAGGGGCTCCTACAATGAGCAGTTCTTC; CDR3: CASSLDSVGRGSYNEQFF
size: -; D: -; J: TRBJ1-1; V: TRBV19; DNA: TGTGCCAGTAGTATCGGACAGAACACTGAAGCTTTCTTT; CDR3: CASSIGQNTEAFF
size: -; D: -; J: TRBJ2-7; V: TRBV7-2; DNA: TGTGCCAGCAGCCTAACCTCCTACGAGCAGTACTTC; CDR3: CASSLTSYEQYF
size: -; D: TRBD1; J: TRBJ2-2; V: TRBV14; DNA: TGTGCCAGCAGCCGACAGGGGCCGACGAACACCGGGGAGCTGTTTTTT; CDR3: CASSRQGPTNTGELFF
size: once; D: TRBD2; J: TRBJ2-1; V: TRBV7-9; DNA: TGTGCCAGCAGCCGCGGGGGGGACAATGAGCAGTTCTTC; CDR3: CASSRGGDNEQFF
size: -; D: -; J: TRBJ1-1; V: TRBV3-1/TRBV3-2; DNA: TGTGCCAGCAGCCAAGGACAGGTTTTGAACACTGAAGCTTTCTTT; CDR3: CASSQGQVLNTEAFF
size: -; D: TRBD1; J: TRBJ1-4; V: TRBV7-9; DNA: TGTGCCAGCAGCCCCGGGACAGGGAATTGGGGACTGTTTTTT; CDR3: CASSPGTGNWGLFF
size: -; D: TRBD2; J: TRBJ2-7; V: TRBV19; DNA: TGTGCCAGTAGAGGCGGGAGGACCCCCTACGAGCAGTACTTC; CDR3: CASRGGRTPYEQYF
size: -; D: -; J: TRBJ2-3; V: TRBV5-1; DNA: TGCGCCAGCAGAAGTAACTTAGATACGCAGTATTTT; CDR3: CASRSNLDTQYF
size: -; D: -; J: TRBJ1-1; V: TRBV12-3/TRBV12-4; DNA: TGTGCCAGCAGTTTAACGGGGGGGACAAAAGCTTTCTTT; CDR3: CASSLTGGTKAFF
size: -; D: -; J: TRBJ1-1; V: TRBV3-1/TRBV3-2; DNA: TGTGCCAGCAGCCAAGTAAGGGGAAGGACTGAAGCTTTCTTT; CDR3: CASSQVRGRTEAFF
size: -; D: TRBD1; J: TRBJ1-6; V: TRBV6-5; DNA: TGTGCCAGCATACCGCGACAGGGGAATTCACCCCTCCACTTT; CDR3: CASIPRQGNSPLHF
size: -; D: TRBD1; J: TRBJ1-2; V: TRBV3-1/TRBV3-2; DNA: TGTGCCAGCAGCCAAGGCGGCGGGACAGGCGGGGGCTACACCTTC; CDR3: CASSQGGGTGGGYTF
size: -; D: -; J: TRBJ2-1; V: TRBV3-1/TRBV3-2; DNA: TGTGCCAGCAGCCAAGAAGAGAAGAAGCTTTACAATGAGCAGTTCTTC; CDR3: CASSQEEKKLYNEQFF
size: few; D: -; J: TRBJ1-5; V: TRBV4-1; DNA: TGCGCCAGCAGCCCCATTGCGGGTGGAAGCAATCAGCCCCAGCATTTT; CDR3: CASSPIAGGSNQPQHF
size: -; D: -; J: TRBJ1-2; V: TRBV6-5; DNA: TGTGCCAGCAGTCTTTACTATGGCTACACCTTC; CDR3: CASSLYYGYTF
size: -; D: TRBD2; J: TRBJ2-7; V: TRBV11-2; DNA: TGTGCCAGCAGCTCCTCTAGCGGGCCCTACGAGCAGTACTTC; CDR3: CASSSSSGPYEQYF
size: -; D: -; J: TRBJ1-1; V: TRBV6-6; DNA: TGTGCCAGCAGTATGACAGGCGCGCGGGAAGCTTTCTTT; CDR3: CASSMTGAREAFF
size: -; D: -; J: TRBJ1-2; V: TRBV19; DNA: TGTGCCAGTAGTCAGGGGATTTCTAACTATGGCTACACCTTC; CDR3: CASSQGISNYGYTF
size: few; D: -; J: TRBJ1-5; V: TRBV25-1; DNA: TGTGCCAGCAAAGGACAGATTGATAGCAATCAGCCCCAGCATTTT; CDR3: CASKGQIDSNQPQHF
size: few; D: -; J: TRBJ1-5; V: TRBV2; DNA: TGTGCCAGCATAGAGGATAGCAATCAGCCCCAGCATTTT; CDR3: CASIEDSNQPQHF
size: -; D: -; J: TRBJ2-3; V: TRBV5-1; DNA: TGCGCCAGCAGCACGCGATCGAGGGAGGCAGATACGCAGTATTTT; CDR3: CASSTRSREADTQYF
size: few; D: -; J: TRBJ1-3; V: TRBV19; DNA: TGTGCCAGTAGTATCTCCGGCCCGGGTGGAAACACCATATATTTT; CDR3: CASSISGPGGNTIYF
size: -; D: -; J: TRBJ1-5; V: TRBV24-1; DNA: TGTGCCACCAGTGCGGCGCAGGGGAAGAGTCAGCCCCAGCATTTT; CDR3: CATSAAQGKSQPQHF
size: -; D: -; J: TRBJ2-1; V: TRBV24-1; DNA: TGTGCCACCAGTGATTCCCCCCCTCGGAGCTCCTACAATGAGCAGTTCTTC; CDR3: CATSDSPPRSSYNEQFF
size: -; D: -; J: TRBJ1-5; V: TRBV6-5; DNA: TGTGCCAGCAAGGGGCCCCTCGAAGGTCAGCCCCAGCATTTT; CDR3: CASKGPLEGQPQHF